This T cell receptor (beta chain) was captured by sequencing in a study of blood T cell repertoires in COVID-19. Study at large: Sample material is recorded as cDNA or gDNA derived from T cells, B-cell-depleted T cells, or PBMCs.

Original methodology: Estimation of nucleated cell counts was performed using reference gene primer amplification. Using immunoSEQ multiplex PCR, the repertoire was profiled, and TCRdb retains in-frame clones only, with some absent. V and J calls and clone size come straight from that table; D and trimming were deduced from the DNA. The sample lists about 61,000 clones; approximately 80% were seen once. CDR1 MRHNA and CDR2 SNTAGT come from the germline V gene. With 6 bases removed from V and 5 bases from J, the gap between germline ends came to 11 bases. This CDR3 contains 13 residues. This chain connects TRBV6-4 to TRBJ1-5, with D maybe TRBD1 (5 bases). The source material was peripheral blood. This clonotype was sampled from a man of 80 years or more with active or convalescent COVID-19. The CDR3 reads CASSADRDQPQHF. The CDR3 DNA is TGTGCCAGCAGCGCAGACAGAGATCAGCCCCAGCATTTT.